Below, 26 T cell receptor beta chains from the same sample are listed, as sequenced in a study of T cell repertoires in cytomegalovirus infection. TCRdb re-called the reads with MiXCR, one entry per CDR3 protein. The sample yields around 330,000 distinct CDR3 sequences, roughly 17% seen once. Sequenced sample: PBMCs. These receptors were taken from a human donor in good health (CMV status not recorded). Some clones in this sample may be carry-over from other donors' samples.

The table lists this clonotype with many counts. V and J are TRBV7-9 and TRBJ1-2, with D perhaps matching TRBD1 (6 bases). The CDR3 length is 13 residues. Trimming left V 5 bases short and J 3 bases short, with 10 bases between. Per the germline V gene, CDR1 is SEHNR and CDR2 is FQNEAQ (reference sequence). CDR3 amino acids: CASSADSHYGYTF. CDR3 DNA: TGTGCCAGCAGCGCGGACAGCCACTATGGCTACACCTTC.

The table lists this clonotype with a few counts. The CDR3 spells CATSRDWRGHTDTQYF. CDR3 in DNA: TGTGCCACCAGCAGAGATTGGAGGGGGCACACAGATACGCAGTATTTT. The chain is built from TRBV15 and TRBJ2-3; perhaps TRBD1 as D (7 bases). CDR3 length: 16 amino acids. The V end was cut by 0 bases, the J end by 2 bases, with 12 bases between. Germline loops: CDR1 LNHNV, CDR2 YYDKDF (reference sequence).

V usage is TRBV19 and J usage is TRBJ1-2; D is unresolved. V lost 6 bases to trimming and J lost 8 bases, with 19 bases between them. This CDR3 has 14 residues. The germline V gene encodes CDR1 LNHDA and CDR2 SQIVND (reference sequence). This CDR3 is CASRESQTPRGYTF. In DNA form, the CDR3 reads TGTGCCAGTAGGGAGAGTCAGACTCCTCGCGGCTACACCTTC. Full variable domain (outside the CDR3, taken from reference TRBV19 and TRBJ1-2): DGGITQSPKYLFRKEGQNVTLSCEQNLNHDAMYWYRQDPGQGLRLIYYSQIVNDFQKGDIAEGYSVSREKKESFPLTVTSAQKNPTAFYLCASRESQTPRGYTFGSGTRLTVV.

This chain joins TRBV6-2 or TRBV6-3 and TRBJ1-2; 8 bases align to TRBD1. The CDR3 length is 14 residues. Germline V CDR1 and CDR2: MNHEY, SVGEGT. Germline trimming cut 5 bases from V and 1 base from J; bases unmatched to any gene: 3. The chain's CDR3 is CASSATGGNYGYTF. The DNA for the CDR3 is TGTGCCAGCAGTGCTACAGGGGGTAACTATGGCTACACCTTC.

The chain employs TRBV6-1 and TRBJ2-7, with D perhaps matching TRBD1 or TRBD2 (6 bases each). V lost 7 bases and J lost 2, with 15 bases in between. Germline assignment: CDR1 MNHNS and CDR2 SASEGT. This CDR3 is built from 14 residues. The CDR3 protein is CASIAMEGAYEQYF. The CDR3 coding sequence is TGTGCCAGCATAGCGATGGAGGGGGCCTACGAGCAGTACTTC.

In this sample, this clonotype turned up a few times. CDR3 in DNA: TGTGCCAGCAGTTCTCTCATTTCCCCTGGGTTACGATACGAGCAGTACTTC. Translation: CASSSLISPGLRYEQYF. The chain has TRBV28 and TRBJ2-7, with D uncertain. The V gene's germline CDR1 is MDHEN and CDR2 SYDVKM. The CDR3 has 17 residues. V was trimmed by 4 bases and J by 4 bases, leaving 23 bases between them.

This clonotype was detected a few times. The CDR3 DNA follows: TGTGCCAGCTCACCCATCTCAGTCGCCTCAACTAATGAAAAACTGTTTTTT. Translated, it gives CASSPISVASTNEKLFF. The chain uses TRBV18 and TRBJ1-4; unclear D gene. V lost 3 bases and J 0 bases, leaving 14 bases between the germline ends. This CDR3 is 17 amino acids long. Germline V gene data show CDR1 as KGHSH and CDR2 as LQKENI.

This sequence joins TRBV6-1 and TRBJ2-5; 8 bases are a match to TRBD2. The CDR3 totals 15 residues. Germline assignment: CDR1 MNHNS and CDR2 SASEGT. V shed 5 bases, J shed 1 base, and the junction held 6 bases outside the gene matches. CDR3 nucleotides: TGTGCCAGCAGTTTTAGCGGGGCGATCCAAGAGACCCAGTACTTC. Its protein is CASSFSGAIQETQYF.

The V and J genes are TRBV11-1 and TRBJ2-6; tentatively, D is TRBD1 (6 bases). The length of the CDR3 is 17 residues. In germline, CDR1 is SGHAT, CDR2 FQDESV (reference sequence). V was clipped by 4 bases and J by 2 bases, with 15 bases between them. This chain's CDR3 is CASSSHQGQPGANVLTF. In DNA, the CDR3 is TGTGCCAGCAGCTCACATCAGGGGCAGCCTGGGGCCAACGTCCTGACTTTC. The full variable domain, with the rest looked up from reference TRBV11-1 and TRBJ2-6, is EAEVAQSPRYKITEKSQAVAFWCDPISGHATLYWYRQILGQGPELLVQFQDESVVDDSQLPKDRFSAERLKGVDSTLKIQPAELGDSAMYLCASSSHQGQPGANVLTFGAGSRLTVL.

This clonotype has only a few counts. The genes are TRBV7-9 and TRBJ1-5; no firm D call. Trimming shortened V by 6 bases and J by 9 bases, and 21 bases separated the two germline ends. CDR1 is SEHNR, CDR2 FQNEAQ, per germline (reference sequence). The CDR3 has 15 amino acids. The CDR3 region is CASSSGPPRGLPQHF. The CDR3 DNA follows: TGTGCCAGCAGTTCGGGCCCTCCCAGAGGGTTGCCCCAGCATTTT.

This clonotype came up a few times. This chain joins TRBV12-3 or TRBV12-4 and TRBJ2-3; TRBD2 is a possible D gene (6 bases). The CDR3 extends over 16 amino acids. V was shortened by 6 bases and J by 3 bases, with 19 bases between the two germline ends. CDR3 in amino acids: CASSRSGRGITDTQYF. The CDR3, as DNA: TGTGCCAGCAGCCGATCGGGGCGGGGTATAACAGATACGCAGTATTTT.

This clonotype is judged medium-sized. V gene TRBV7-2 combines with J gene TRBJ1-1, with TRBD1 as a possible D gene (5 bases). Germline lookup yields CDR1 SGHTA and CDR2 FQGNSA. The CDR3 loop spans 13 amino acids. Trimming shortened V by 2 bases and J by 6 bases, and 10 bases separated the two germline ends. The CDR3 DNA reads TGTGCCAGCAGCTTAATGGGGCGCGCTGAAGCTTTCTTT. Encoded protein: CASSLMGRAEAFF. The full variable domain, with the rest looked up from reference TRBV7-2 and TRBJ1-1, is GAGVSQSPSNKVTEKGKDVELRCDPISGHTALYWYRQSLGQGLEFLIYFQGNSAPDKSGLPSDRFSAERTGGSVSTLTIQRTQQEDSAVYLCASSLMGRAEAFFGQGTRLTVV.

At least ten counts were recorded for this clonotype. The chain carries TRBV7-2 and TRBJ2-5; TRBD2 agrees at 7 bases. CDR1 is SGHTA and CDR2 is FQGNSA in the germline V gene. The CDR3 consists of 15 residues. V dropped 5 bases and J dropped 5; count of bases not matched to a gene: 11. CDR3 in DNA: TGTGCCAGCAGCCTGGAAAAAGCGGGGCGGGAGACCCAGTACTTC. Amino acid sequence: CASSLEKAGRETQYF.

Of note for this clonotype: A read error may explain this, as a much larger clone is one base away. This chain uses TRBV2 with TRBJ2-7; TRBD1 is a possible D gene (6 bases). Germline CDR1 SNHLY, CDR2 FYNNEI. The CDR3 is 12 amino acids. Trimming removed 7 bases from V and 10 bases from J, with 17 bases in between. The chain's CDR3 is CASIGQWDFQYF. The CDR3 DNA is TGTGCCAGCATCGGACAGTGGGATTTCCAGTACTTC.

The V call is TRBV6-1, the J call TRBJ1-6; D is ambiguous. Trimming pared 3 bases from V and 7 bases from J, leaving 25 bases between. CDR3 length: 19 amino acids. Germline CDR1 reads MNHNS; CDR2 reads SASEGT. The CDR3 DNA reads as TGTGCCAGCAGTGAGCTCAGGACGAGACTGCAGGAAAGGAATTCACCCCTCCACTTT. Its protein is CASSELRTRLQERNSPLHF.

This clonotype was observed many times. The rearrangement links TRBV7-6 to TRBJ2-7, with 8 nucleotides matching TRBD1. Germline CDR1 is SGHVS and CDR2 is FNYEAQ. This CDR3 has 16 amino acids. The V gene end was trimmed by 4 bases and the J gene end by 6 bases; junction bases not matched to a gene: 14. In DNA, the CDR3 is TGTGCCAGCAGCTCGCTCCACAGGGGGAGTTTCTCCGAGCAGTACTTC. Its translation: CASSSLHRGSFSEQYF.

This clonotype was counted only a few times. V usage is TRBV6-5 and J usage is TRBJ2-4; TRBD1 aligns across 8 bases. The CDR3 contains 12 residues. Trimming cost V 4 bases and J 9 bases; bases outside gene matches: 2. Germline lookup yields CDR1 MNHEY and CDR2 SVGAGI. The CDR3 DNA sequence: TGTGCCAGCAGTTCAACAGGGGGCATTCAGTACTTC. This translates into CASSSTGGIQYF.

This clonotype was seen at least ten times. The chain joins TRBV6-8 to TRBJ1-5, with 12 bases that match TRBD1. The CDR3 has 19 residues. The ends lost 6 bases at V and 2 bases at J; junction bases unmatched: 14. Per germline, CDR1 MNHGY and CDR2 SAAAGT. The chain's CDR3 is CASRFPGTGGARGNQPQHF. DNA for the CDR3: TGTGCCAGCAGATTCCCCGGGACAGGGGGCGCGAGGGGCAATCAGCCCCAGCATTTT.

A few counts support this clonotype. This CDR3 reads CASSPLAGELFF. The CDR3 DNA is TGTGCCAGCAGTCCCCTAGCCGGGGAGCTGTTTTTT. The J gene is TRBJ2-2, the V gene TRBV6-2 or TRBV6-3, with D hard to call. From germline, CDR1 is MNHEY and CDR2 SVGEGT. CDR3 size: 12 residues. Trimming pared 5 bases from V and 6 bases from J, leaving 7 bases between.

This clonotype was picked up many times. The chain combines TRBV7-2 with TRBJ2-5, with 8 bases identical to TRBD1. The V and J ends lost 3 bases and 1 base, in that order; junction bases with no gene match: 7. Germline CDR1 SGHTA, CDR2 FQGNSA. The CDR3 loop spans 16 amino acids. The DNA for the CDR3 is TGTGCCAGCAGCTTCGGTGGCAGGGGGCGCCAAGAGACCCAGTACTTC. It is translated as CASSFGGRGRQETQYF.

The rearrangement joins TRBV10-3 to TRBJ1-6, with unresolved D. This CDR3 contains 14 residues. Trimming stripped 8 bases from V and 14 bases from J, with 22 bases between. The germline gives CDR1 ENHRY, CDR2 SYGVKD. CDR3 region: CAIGGPPQEFTLHF. CDR3 sequence (DNA): TGTGCCATCGGCGGCCCACCTCAGGAATTCACCCTCCACTTT.

This clonotype was detected many times. This rearrangement joins TRBV6-1 to TRBJ2-7; D remains unclear. Trimming pared 2 bases from V and 0 bases from J, leaving 17 bases between. In germline, CDR1 is MNHNS, CDR2 SASEGT. This CDR3 spans 17 amino acids. The CDR3 loop reads CASSERKAWQISYEQYF. The CDR3, as DNA: TGTGCCAGCAGTGAAAGGAAGGCGTGGCAGATCTCCTACGAGCAGTACTTC.

The rearrangement links TRBV11-2 to TRBJ2-1; 12 bases are a match to TRBD1. The ends lost 2 bases at V and 5 bases at J; junction bases unmatched: 10. The length of the CDR3 is 18 residues. Germline assignment: CDR1 SGHAT and CDR2 FQNNGV. In DNA, the CDR3 is TGTGCCAGCAGCTTATATCCGGGACAGGGGGCTATGGACAATGAGCAGTTCTTC. Amino acid sequence: CASSLYPGQGAMDNEQFF.

This clonotype has more than one count but fewer than ten. V and J are TRBV28 and TRBJ1-2, with D maybe TRBD1 (5 bases). There are 14 residues in the CDR3. Germline values: CDR1 MDHEN, CDR2 SYDVKM. The V end was cut by 6 bases, the J end by 4 bases, with 15 bases between. The CDR3 loop reads CASREAREGYGYTF. In DNA form, the CDR3 reads TGTGCCAGCAGAGAGGCCAGGGAGGGCTATGGCTACACCTTC.

This clonotype was seen more than once but under ten times. This chain links TRBV19 with TRBJ1-2; 7 nucleotides agree with TRBD1. The CDR3 runs to 14 residues. J lost 2 bases, V lost 6 bases, and 6 bases had no gene match. Per the germline V gene, CDR1 is LNHDA and CDR2 is SQIVND (reference sequence). Here the CDR3 DNA reads TGTGCCAGTAGACGGGACAGTACCAACTATGGCTACACCTTC. Encoded protein: CASRRDSTNYGYTF.

This clonotype was seen only a few times. The chain joins TRBV2 to TRBJ1-5; TRBD1 matches 7 bases. The V segment lost 8 bases and the J segment 2 bases; nucleotides outside the gene matches: 6. Germline V gene sequence: CDR1 SNHLY, CDR2 FYNNEI. The CDR3 length is 14 residues. DNA for the CDR3: TGTGCCAGCGGCAGGGGGAACGGCAATCAGCCCCAGCATTTT. This sequence encodes CASGRGNGNQPQHF.